The source of this T cell receptor (beta chain) is a study of T cell responses to AZD1222 COVID-19 vaccine. Some clones are missing from TCRdb's copy, which holds only in-frame ones; the method was immunoSEQ multiplex PCR. The table records tens of thousands of clones, about 81% of them present only once. This CDR3 comprises 14 residues. Trimming took 2 bases from V and 4 from J, leaving 8 bases between them. Germline lookup yields CDR1 MNHEY and CDR2 SVGAGI. General observations from the study: Without day 14 samples, only post-peak T cell repertoires were studied.

In the case of this clone: Its antigen is unidentified.

The TCR comes from an adult who received the AZD1222 COVID-19 vaccine. The input for sequencing was peripheral blood, taken 28 days after the second AZD1222 dose. This chain connects TRBV6-5 to TRBJ1-4, with D unresolved. CDR3 protein: CASSYGFGNEKLFF. For the CDR3, the DNA is TGTGCCAGCAGTTACGGGTTCGGTAATGAAAAACTGTTTTTT.